The clone carrying this T cell receptor (beta chain) was seen a few times. The data belong to a study of regulatory T cells in long-lasting Graves disease. For TCR beta, libraries came from iRepertoire HTBI primers and Arm-PCR of CDR3 regions. One entry per CDR3 protein results from TCRdb running MiXCR on the multiplex PCR reads. The repertoire has 530,000 or so distinct CDR3 sequences, roughly 12% of them found once; the top ten carry approximately 9.3%. This CDR3 is 12 amino acids long. Germline V CDR1 and CDR2: DFQATT, SNEGSKA (reference sequence). Trimming stripped 2 bases from V and 1 base from J, with 5 bases between. Stated time point: newly diagnosed GD, antithyroid drugs for less than 3 months. PBMC-derived RNA was used for the TCR library. Into tubes containing EDTA, roughly 8.8 milliliters of peripheral blood were drawn. This sample was also put to use in a study of T cells in Graves' hyperthyroidism and ophthalmopathy. This second report adds: Hyperthyroidism of Graves' type that showed no ophthalmopathy progression within 18 months was stable.

The starting material was peripheral blood mononuclear cells (PBMCs), obtained at new diagnosis, from a patient treated with antithyroid drugs. V gene TRBV20-1 combines with J gene TRBJ1-2, with unresolved D. This TCR was sampled from a man aged 25 to 40 with Graves disease. CDR3 bases: TGCAGTGCTAGAAGGGATAACTATGGCTACACCTTC. It translates to CSARRDNYGYTF.